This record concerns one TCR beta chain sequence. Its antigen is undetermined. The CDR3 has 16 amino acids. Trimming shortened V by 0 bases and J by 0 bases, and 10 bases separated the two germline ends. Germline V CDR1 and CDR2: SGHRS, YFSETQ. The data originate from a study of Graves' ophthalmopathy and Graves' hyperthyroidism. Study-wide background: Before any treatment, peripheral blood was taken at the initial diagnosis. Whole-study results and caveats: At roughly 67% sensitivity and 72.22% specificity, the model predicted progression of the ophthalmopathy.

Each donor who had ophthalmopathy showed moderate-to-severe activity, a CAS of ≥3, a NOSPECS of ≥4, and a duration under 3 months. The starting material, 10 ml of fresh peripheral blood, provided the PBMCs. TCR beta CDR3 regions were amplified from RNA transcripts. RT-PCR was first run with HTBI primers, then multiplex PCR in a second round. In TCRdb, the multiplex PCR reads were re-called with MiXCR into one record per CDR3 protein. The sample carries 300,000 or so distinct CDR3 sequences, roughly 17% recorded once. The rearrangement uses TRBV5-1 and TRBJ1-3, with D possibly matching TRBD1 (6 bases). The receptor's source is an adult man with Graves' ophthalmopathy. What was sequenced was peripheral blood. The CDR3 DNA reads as TGCGCCAGCAGCTTGGTGGGGGCTAGCTCTGGAAACACCATATATTTT. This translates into CASSLVGASSGNTIYF.